The next 9 T cell receptor beta chains were all read from a single sample in a study of CD4 T cells in relation to SARS-CoV-2 and coronaviruses. For these receptors, no antigen is known. Sequencing was performed with immunoSEQ multiplex PCR; in TCRdb, only in-frame clones are kept and a portion is missing. The table shows 38,000 or so clones, with around 77% occurring only once. Sequencing was performed on memory CD4+ T cells from PBMCs, cultured in vitro. The origin of the receptors is an adult with COVID-19.

This clone was counted only a few times. V is TRBV27 and J is TRBJ2-3, with 13 positions matching TRBD2. Germline V gives CDR1 MNHEY, CDR2 SMNVEV (reference sequence). The CDR3 has 16 amino acids. Germline trimming cut 6 bases from V and 4 bases from J; bases unmatched to any gene: 7. CDR3 nucleotides: TGTGCCAGCAGCCCTACCGGGACTAGCGGGGCAGATACGCAGTATTTT. The encoded protein is CASSPTGTSGADTQYF.

Of note for this clone: Germline is not matched at one junction end, which may reflect a read error. The V and J genes are TRBV18 and TRBJ2-2; D unclear. This CDR3 contains 12 residues. Germline CDR1 KGHSH, CDR2 LQKENI. The chain's CDR3 is CSSSSDTGELFF. The CDR3 DNA follows: TGTTCCAGCTCTAGTGACACCGGGGAGCTGTTTTTT.

The gene calls are TRBV5-1 and TRBJ2-2, with D maybe TRBD2 (5 bases). Trimming stripped 0 bases from V and 4 bases from J, with 16 bases between. Germline-derived CDR1 and CDR2 are SGHRS and YFSETQ. This CDR3 contains 17 residues. In DNA, the CDR3 is TGCGCCAGCAGCTTGGGGGCGGGCCCGGGGAGCACCGGGGAGCTGTTTTTT. This gives the protein CASSLGAGPGSTGELFF.

The gene calls are TRBV15 and TRBJ2-7; TRBD1 aligns across 10 bases. Germline CDR1 and CDR2: LNHNV and YYDKDF (reference sequence). This CDR3 comprises 16 residues. The V segment lost 3 bases and the J segment 2 bases; nucleotides outside the gene matches: 7. CDR3 nucleotides: TGTGCCACCAGCAGGAATCCGGGGACAGGGGCCTACGAGCAGTACTTC. Translation gives CATSRNPGTGAYEQYF.

The genes are TRBV30 and TRBJ2-7, with 11 bases fitting TRBD1. The length of the CDR3 is 14 residues. J gave up 2 bases and V 1 base, and 1 base lay outside the gene matches. Germline-derived CDR1 and CDR2 are GTSNPN and SVGIG (reference sequence). The CDR3 sequence: CAWSGDRGTYEQYF. Here the CDR3 DNA reads TGTGCCTGGAGTGGGGACAGGGGGACCTACGAGCAGTACTTC.

The chain has TRBV4-3 and TRBJ1-4; perhaps TRBD1 as D (5 bases). V lost 0 bases and J 8 bases, leaving 16 bases between the germline ends. The CDR3 spans 16 residues. Germline V gene data show CDR1 as LGHNA and CDR2 as YSLEER. Here the CDR3 reads CASSQDSAGEEEKLFF. The DNA of the CDR3 is TGCGCCAGCAGCCAAGATTCGGCGGGGGAGGAAGAAAAACTGTTTTTT.

The chain is built from TRBV29-1 and TRBJ2-5; possible D gene TRBD2, 7 bases. The CDR3 is 15 amino acids. Germline loops: CDR1 SQVTM, CDR2 ANQGSEA. Trimming pared 0 bases from V and 5 bases from J, leaving 16 bases between. The CDR3 DNA reads as TGCAGCGTTGAAGATTCTCGGGGGGCACGGGAGACCCAGTACTTC. This encodes CSVEDSRGARETQYF.

V gene TRBV4-1 combines with J gene TRBJ2-1, with 8 bases matching TRBD1. CDR1 is MGHRA and CDR2 is YSYEKL in the germline V gene. With V trimmed by 3 bases and J by 3 bases, 19 bases remained unmatched. The CDR3 has 20 residues. CDR3 in DNA: TGCGCCAGCAGCCAGCCTTTTGGCAGGGGGCGCGACCAGGGCTACAATGAGCAGTTCTTC. This encodes CASSQPFGRGRDQGYNEQFF.

V usage is TRBV28 and J usage is TRBJ2-7; 7 nucleotides line up with TRBD1. This CDR3 region has 15 residues. V lost 6 bases to trimming and J lost 4 bases; unmatched junction nucleotides: 12. Per germline, CDR1 MDHEN and CDR2 SYDVKM. The CDR3 is CASSPQGYPLYEQYF. CDR3 DNA sequence: TGTGCCAGCAGCCCACAGGGGTATCCCTTATACGAGCAGTACTTC.